This TCR beta chain was documented in a study of cytomegalovirus exposure and HLA in healthy donors (dated by TCRdb to 2016 to 2017). About the study as a whole: In an earlier analysis of roughly 500 of the donors, 276 Gb of sequence data and about 110 million unique TCR beta sequences from 150 million to 200 million T cells were reported. To predict cytomegalovirus infection status, the study combined high-throughput TCR immunosequencing, statistical association of individual TCRs with disease status, and machine learning. The later analysis used no new phenotypic data to find candidate immune exposures, relying instead on TCR beta sequences and their occurrence across donors. Approximately 300 gigabases of sequencing data and roughly 80 million unique TCR sequences made up an early release that covered 500 to 650 HLA-typed donors. An earlier analysis of several hundred of the donors used high-throughput TCR beta sequencing to judge whether each TCR beta V gene segment behaved as functional or pseudogenic. Along with the 666-subject first cohort, a separate validation cohort of 120 different subjects was used. On average, 235,054 unique TCR beta nucleotide sequences were sequenced per donor among 398 genotyped donors of the cohort, with roughly 18% of those sequences being non-productive. Class I and class II HLA loci were covered by the typing at four-digit resolution. The T cell repertoires of 666 subjects were profiled by immunosequencing and related to cytomegalovirus serostatus. Every repertoire in the discovery cohort had been generated on one and the same sequencing platform. The number of typed donors differed by locus: about 620-640 for A, B, C, DRB1 and DQB1; some 500 for DQA1; 606 for DPA1; and about 450 for DPB1. To study patterns of TCR occurrence, a later analysis re-analyzed previously published TCR beta repertoires from just over 650 donors and added high-resolution HLA genotyping. Because of strong linkage in the cohort, five DR-DQ haplotypes were treated as single units for association and clustering. The study aimed to test whether signatures of past pathogen exposure could be identified by cataloging public T cell receptors. Of the 300 to 450 genotyped donors, over 65% fell in the genetic ancestry cluster associated with self-reported Caucasian donors. A later genetic analysis used genome-wide SNP genotypes for about 60% of the 666 donors, treating that subset as a discovery cohort. Donor age, sex, ethnicity and CMV serostatus were compiled alongside the repertoire data. The paper as a whole reports these results and caveats: The study gave a list of some 150 TCR beta chains associated with cytomegalovirus. Linkage disequilibrium might explain the correlated functional status among segregating V segments, but an unknown experimental factor could not be excluded. Because counts were too low, roughly 16 rarely observed V segments, including chromosome 9 orphons, were left out of the earlier analysis of some 640 of the donors. A cluster of highly shared sequence variants was judged likely to be a technical artifact of the sequencing pipeline. In a later analysis, several top co-occurrence clusters were reported to appear linked to parvovirus B19, influenza, CMV and Epstein-Barr virus. In an earlier analysis of 500 to 650 of the donors, most TCR beta V segments appeared in productive rearrangements about 87% or about 30% of the time, broadly matching IMGT annotations. A later analysis associated 15,000 to 20,000 TCR beta sequences with specific HLA alleles at a false discovery rate of 0.05. The authors suggested that the approach could potentially be generalized to other disease states and immunological phenotypes. In this cohort, only TCR beta chains were sequenced, and detectable features were limited by the absence of alpha or paired-chain data. Because some donors lacked HLA typing at each locus, the association tests relied only on the typed subset. The classifier was reported to diagnose cytomegalovirus status with high specificity and sensitivity in both the original and validation cohorts. Some IMGT-functional V segments, including TRBV6-2 and TRBV6-3, could not be distinguished by the 87-base-pair reads and were therefore excluded. CMV serostatus was the only immune exposure information available for the cohort. A further reported finding was that TCR beta sequences accurately predicted the HLA-A and HLA-B alleles for most subjects in the first cohort. While some public TCRs were present in many individuals, most TCR sequences turned up only very rarely across donors. Strong co-occurrence of HLA alleles, especially DR and DQ, made assigning TCR associations to individual alleles difficult. According to a later analysis, most CMV-associated TCR beta chains appeared to be HLA-restricted, and the HLA associations seemed to be driven largely by CMV exposure. In a later analysis, TCR association rates were found to vary across HLA loci, with the most associated TCRs seen for DRB1 alleles and the fewest for HLA-C alleles. Roughly uniform sequencing depth across donors was assumed in presence/absence analyses, although this assumption may not hold. In a later analysis, HLA-associated TCR beta chains were found to be more clonally expanded and to have lower generation probabilities than equally common non-associated chains. In vitro tests confirmed that three of the cytomegalovirus-associated TCR beta chains recognize cytomegalovirus antigens. In a later genetic analysis, a missense DCLRE1C variant was associated with V-gene and J-gene trimming of TCR beta chains, and the association was replicated in an independent cohort. According to a later genetic analysis, donors in an Asian-associated ancestry cluster had fewer N-insertions in productive TCRs than the roughly 660-donor mean.

The cohort comprised hundreds of healthy bone marrow donors. At the time of sampling, all cohort members were nominally healthy, though unrecorded immune exposures were likely present. The donor was CMV seronegative and belonged to the group of around 350 seronegative cohort members. Every donor gave a peripheral blood sample, and the peripheral blood mononuclear cells from that sample were used for TCR beta sequencing. Genomic DNA extraction from the blood cell samples was performed with the Qiagen DNeasy Blood Extraction Kit. Sequences LNHDA (CDR1) and SQIVND (CDR2) are obtained from the germline V gene (reference sequence). V is trimmed back by 5 bases and J by 2 bases, and the junction contains 9 bases that no gene match accounts for. The CDR3 measures 18 amino acids from cysteine to phenylalanine. The only DNA kept is the CDR3, 54 bases in frame from the first base. The protocol used for the library was the immunoSEQ multiplex PCR assay. A mixture of 60 forward primers for TCR Vbeta segments and 13 reverse primers for TCR Jbeta segments was used in the multiplex PCR. The CDR3 region of rearranged TCR beta genes was amplified from genomic DNA by a multiplex PCR assay. The Illumina HiSeq System was used to sequence the amplified TCR beta libraries as 87-base-pair reads. In the source study's methods: In a later analysis, tens of millions of unique TCR beta chains were counted across the 500 to 850 repertoires, and roughly 11 million of these chains were shared by at least two donors. Raw reads were error-corrected and collapsed into unique sequences by a nearest-neighbor algorithm in which closely related sequences were merged to remove PCR and sequencing errors. V, D and J gene segments were assigned by aligning CDR3 sequences to IMGT reference sequences. Each retained sequence needed at least a six-nucleotide match to both a V gene segment and a J gene segment. Rearrangements were called productive when the CDR3 lacked stop codons and stayed in frame with V and J; all others were non-productive. CDR3 was defined according to IMGT convention as the region running from the second conserved V-encoded cysteine to the conserved J-encoded phenylalanine. Sequences without an unambiguous match to a single V gene segment were excluded from the earlier analysis of several hundred of the donors. In an earlier analysis of 587 of the donors, a V segment was called functional when productive rearrangements were above 56.7%, and segregating when the standard deviation between donors exceeded 5%. A statistical classification framework was developed to diagnose cytomegalovirus status using the catalog of TCR beta chain sequences. In a later analysis, V and J genes were assigned by comparing TCR nucleotide sequences against IMGT/GENE-DB human TR gene sequences. A later analysis assigned CDR3 sequences and most-parsimonious VDJ recombination scenarios with the TCRdist pipeline. In a later analysis, each TCR beta chain was defined by its CDR3 amino acid sequence together with its V-gene family, and reads lacking a unique V-gene family were excluded. A later analysis removed roughly 590 highly shared, low-generation-probability nucleotide sequences to deal with suspected cross-contamination and a sequencing artifact. For each public chain, a later analysis derived a clonal expansion index from normalized ranks of inferred template counts within each repertoire. Generation probabilities in a later analysis came from a VDJ recombination model fitted to out-of-frame rearrangements, and those results were checked against IGoR. In a later analysis, hypergeometric tests were used to score TCR-TCR, TCR-HLA and TCR-CMV co-occurrence, with a repertoire-size bias correction applied to TCR pairs. In a later analysis, false discovery rates were estimated by permuting HLA or CMV assignments 20 times. In a later analysis, co-occurring TCRs were grouped using DBSCAN, and TCRdist sequence similarity was added for clustering within HLA-allele-positive subsets. Co-occurrence clustering excluded repertoires with fewer than 30,000 or more than 120,000 public chains, plus five with anomalous nucleotide sharing. Not all clones reach the TCRdb copy of this immuneACCESS table, which keeps in-frame sequences only. Checked studies attribute under half of the gap to unresolved V genes and leave the rest unexplained. V and J calls and clone size come straight from that table; D and trimming were deduced from the DNA. The sample records about 150,000 clones, approximately 70% of which are singletons. Under 2% of the sample is in the top ten clones.

Concerning this clone: No cognate antigen has been identified for it. No much larger clone exists at a distance of one base, and base qualities are not known.

The chain links TRBV19 with TRBJ2-2, and 12 junctional nucleotides match TRBD2. Sequencing input: PBMCs. This clonotype was sampled from a young woman in good health and CMV-seronegative. The CDR3 sequence is CASSLRLAGDFNTGELFF. DNA sequence: TGTGCCAGTAGTTTGAGACTAGCGGGAGACTTCAACACCGGGGAGCTGTTTTTT.